These 8 T cell receptor beta chains were all obtained from the same sample, sequenced in a study of shared clonotypes between healthy human individuals (dated by TCRdb to about 2020). The library was prepared using the immunoSEQ multiplex PCR assay. TCRdb re-hosts the immuneACCESS table, in-frame sequences only. Its copies lack some clones; in the studies checked, an unresolved V gene accounts for under half of them, and the cause for the rest is not known. This sample has roughly 2,500,000 clones in its table, and 93% of those were observed once. Approximately 0.35% of the sample belongs to the ten largest clones. Source material: naive CD4+ T cells from PBMCs. In light of the paper, this sample's cell subset or site label describes: CD45RA+ positively selected. The source of these receptors is a man aged 18 to 30 in good health. Some clones in this sample may be carry-over from other donors' samples.

About this clone itself: The sample contains more than one DNA sequence encoding this CDR3. The chain is built from TRBV7-3 and TRBJ2-1, with D perhaps given as TRBD1 or TRBD2 (5 bases each). The germline V gene encodes CDR1 SGHTA and CDR2 FQGTGA. V lost 0 bases to trimming and J lost 0 bases, with 6 bases between them. This CDR3 has 15 amino acids. The CDR3 DNA reads TGTGCCAGCAGCTTAACGGGGGACTCCTACAATGAGCAGTTCTTC. This encodes CASSLTGDSYNEQFF.

The J gene is TRBJ1-5, the V gene TRBV2; D gene unclear. Trimming took off 0 bases at V and 6 bases at J, with 9 bases between the two ends. The CDR3 loop spans 14 amino acids. CDR1 and CDR2 (germline): SNHLY, FYNNEI. CDR3: CASSEARPPQPQHF. The CDR3 region has the DNA TGTGCCAGCAGTGAAGCTAGACCGCCTCAGCCCCAGCATTTT.

This chain connects TRBV18 to TRBJ1-4, with D possibly matching TRBD1 (6 bases). This CDR3 region has 16 residues. The germline gives CDR1 KGHSH, CDR2 LQKENI. Trimming took off 5 bases at V and 5 bases at J, with 18 bases between the two ends. CDR3 sequence: CASSTSLGAGNEKLFF. The CDR3 DNA is TGTGCCAGCTCAACCTCCCTGGGGGCAGGAAATGAAAAACTGTTTTTT.

A single count supports this clone. The CDR3 nucleotides are TGTGCCAGCTCACCAAACACGAACACCGGGGAGCTGTTTTTT. It is translated as CASSPNTNTGELFF. J is TRBJ2-2 and V is TRBV18; no clear D gene. This CDR3 has 14 residues. The germline V gene has CDR1 KGHSH and CDR2 LQKENI. The V and J ends lost 2 bases and 0 bases respectively, with 4 bases between them.

As for this clone: Other nucleotide sequences in the sample specify the same CDR3. The V call is TRBV5-4, the J call TRBJ2-3, with TRBD2 identical over 11 bases. The germline gives CDR1 SGHNT, CDR2 YYREEE (reference sequence). The CDR3 spans 15 residues. Unmatched junction bases numbered 1, after V lost 2 bases and J lost 2 bases. The CDR3: CASSLLAGDTDTQYF. In nucleotides, the CDR3 is TGTGCCAGCAGCTTACTAGCGGGGGACACAGATACGCAGTATTTT.

This chain uses TRBV28 with TRBJ2-1; D is perhaps TRBD1 (6 bases). The V gene lost 8 bases and the J gene lost 10 bases, with 21 bases spanning the gap. This CDR3 region has 14 residues. In germline, CDR1 is MDHEN, CDR2 SYDVKM. This chain's CDR3 is CASHQGGSNWEQFF. The CDR3 DNA reads TGTGCCAGCCACCAAGGGGGATCCAACTGGGAGCAGTTCTTC.

The CDR3 DNA sequence: TGCGCCAGCAGCCAACGGACTAGCGGGAGTCCCGCGAGGTTCTTC. Translation gives CASSQRTSGSPARFF. V gene TRBV4-3 combines with J gene TRBJ2-1; 13 bases are shared with TRBD2. CDR3 length: 15 residues. The germline V gene encodes CDR1 LGHNA and CDR2 YSLEER. The J segment lost 15 bases and the V segment lost 2 bases, leaving 10 bases of the junction unmatched.

The chain links TRBV5-5 to TRBJ1-1, with D possibly being TRBD1 (5 bases). This CDR3 has 12 residues. The V end lost 4 bases, the J end lost 8 bases, and 12 bases lay between the germline ends. Looked up from germline, CDR1 is SGHKS and CDR2 is YYEKEE (reference sequence). The DNA of the CDR3 is TGTGCCAGCAGCCGAGCGGAGGGGGAAGCTTTCTTT. Its translation: CASSRAEGEAFF. The full variable domain, its missing parts supplied by reference TRBV5-5 and TRBJ1-1, is DAGVTQSPTHLIKTRGQQVTLRCSPISGHKSVSWYQQVLGQGPQFIFQYYEKEERGRGNFPDRFSARQFPNYSSELNVNALLLGDSALYLCASSRAEGEAFFGQGTRLTVV.